This T cell receptor (beta chain) emerged from a study of healthy donors' naive CD4 and CD8 T cells. Study information: TCR alpha primers covered all functional IMGT alpha gene variants.

CD4+CD8-CD45RO-CD45RA+ cells were naive CD4+; CD8+CD4-CD45RA+CD27bright cells were naive CD8+. Germline CDR1 is SGHRS and CDR2 is YFSETQ. This CDR3 contains 12 residues. The V and J ends lost 5 bases and 6 bases respectively, with 8 bases between them. A linear amplification protocol produced the TCR libraries from approximately 460 ng of total RNA. TCRdb itself ran the reads through MiXCR, one entry per CDR3 protein. This table holds roughly 200,000 distinct CDR3 sequences, about 76% found once. Sequencing input: naive CD4+ and CD8+ T cells sorted from blood, pooled from several donors. The clonotype originates from a pool of human donors in good health; the sample pools cells from several healthy donors. The chain employs TRBV5-1 and TRBJ1-4, with a weak D call TRBD1 (5 bases). CDR3 nucleotide sequence: TGCGCCAGCAGGGGGCCGGATGAAAAACTGTTTTTT. Its protein is CASRGPDEKLFF.